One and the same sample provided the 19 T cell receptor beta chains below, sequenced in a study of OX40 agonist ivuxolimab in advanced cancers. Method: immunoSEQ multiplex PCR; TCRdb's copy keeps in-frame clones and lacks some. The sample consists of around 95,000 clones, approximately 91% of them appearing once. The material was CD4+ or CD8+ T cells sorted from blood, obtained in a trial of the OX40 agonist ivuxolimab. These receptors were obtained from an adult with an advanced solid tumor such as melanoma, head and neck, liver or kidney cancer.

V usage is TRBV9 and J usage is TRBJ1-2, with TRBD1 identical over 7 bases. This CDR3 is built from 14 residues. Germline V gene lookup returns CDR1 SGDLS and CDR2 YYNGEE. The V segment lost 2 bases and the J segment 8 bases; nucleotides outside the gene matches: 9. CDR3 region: CASSVRQGSSGYTF. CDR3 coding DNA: TGTGCCAGCAGCGTTCGACAGGGTAGTTCGGGCTACACCTTC.

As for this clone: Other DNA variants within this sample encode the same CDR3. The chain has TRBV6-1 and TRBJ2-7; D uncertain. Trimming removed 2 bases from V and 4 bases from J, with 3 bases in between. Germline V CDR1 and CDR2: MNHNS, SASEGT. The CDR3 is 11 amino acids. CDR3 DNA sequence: TGTGCCAGCAGTGAAAGGTACGAGCAGTACTTC. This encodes CASSERYEQYF.

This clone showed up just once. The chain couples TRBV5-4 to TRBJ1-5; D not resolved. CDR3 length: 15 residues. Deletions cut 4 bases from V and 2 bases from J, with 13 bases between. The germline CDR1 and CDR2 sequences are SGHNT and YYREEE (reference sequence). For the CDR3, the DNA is TGTGCCAGCAGCCCGGGCCCTGTGGGCAATCAGCCCCAGCATTTT. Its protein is CASSPGPVGNQPQHF.

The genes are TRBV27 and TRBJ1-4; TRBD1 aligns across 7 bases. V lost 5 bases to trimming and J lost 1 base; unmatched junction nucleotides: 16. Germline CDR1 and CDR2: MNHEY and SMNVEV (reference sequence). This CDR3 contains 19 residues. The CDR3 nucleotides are TGTGCCAGCAGTCCCCGGACCGGGACAGAGAGGGGAACTAATGAAAAACTGTTTTTT. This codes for CASSPRTGTERGTNEKLFF.

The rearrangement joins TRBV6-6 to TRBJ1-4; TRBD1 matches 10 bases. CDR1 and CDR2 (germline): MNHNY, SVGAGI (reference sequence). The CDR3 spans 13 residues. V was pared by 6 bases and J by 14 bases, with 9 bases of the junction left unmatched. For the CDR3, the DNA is TGTGCCAGCAGAACGGGACAGGGGATTGGGCTGTTTTTT. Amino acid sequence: CASRTGQGIGLFF.

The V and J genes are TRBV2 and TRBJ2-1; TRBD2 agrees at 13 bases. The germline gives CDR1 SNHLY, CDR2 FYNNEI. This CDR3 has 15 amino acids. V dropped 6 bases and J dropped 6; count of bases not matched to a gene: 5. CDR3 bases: TGTGCCAGCAGAAAGGGACTAGCGGGAACCAATGAGCAGTTCTTC. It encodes CASRKGLAGTNEQFF.

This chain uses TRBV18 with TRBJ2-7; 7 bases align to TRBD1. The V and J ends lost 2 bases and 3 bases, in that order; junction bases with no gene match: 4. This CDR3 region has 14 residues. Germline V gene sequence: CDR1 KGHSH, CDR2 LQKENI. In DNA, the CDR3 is TGTGCCAGCTCACCAATAACAGGGGACTACGAGCAGTACTTC. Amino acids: CASSPITGDYEQYF.

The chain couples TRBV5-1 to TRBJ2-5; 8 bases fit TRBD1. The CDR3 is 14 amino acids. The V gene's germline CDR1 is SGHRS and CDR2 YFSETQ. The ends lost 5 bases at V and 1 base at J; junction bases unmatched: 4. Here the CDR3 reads CASRKTGGQETQYF. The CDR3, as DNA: TGCGCCAGCAGGAAAACAGGGGGCCAAGAGACCCAGTACTTC.

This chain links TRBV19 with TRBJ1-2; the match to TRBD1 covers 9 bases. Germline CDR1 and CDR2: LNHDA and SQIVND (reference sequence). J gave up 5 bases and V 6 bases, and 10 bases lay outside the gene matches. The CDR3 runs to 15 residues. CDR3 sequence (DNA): TGTGCCAGTAGGCACACAGGGGGCAATGGATATGGCTACACCTTC. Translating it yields CASRHTGGNGYGYTF.

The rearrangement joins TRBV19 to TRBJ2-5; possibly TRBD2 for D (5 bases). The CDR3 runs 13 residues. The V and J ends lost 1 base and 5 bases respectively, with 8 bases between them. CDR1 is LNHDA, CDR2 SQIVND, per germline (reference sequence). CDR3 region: CASSIASRETQYF. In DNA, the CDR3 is TGTGCCAGTAGTATAGCTAGCCGGGAGACCCAGTACTTC.

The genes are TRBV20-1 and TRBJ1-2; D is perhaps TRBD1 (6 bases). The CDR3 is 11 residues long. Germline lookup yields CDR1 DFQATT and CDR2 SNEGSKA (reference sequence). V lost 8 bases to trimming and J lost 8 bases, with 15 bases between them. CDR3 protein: CSSSQGRGYTF. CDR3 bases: TGCAGTTCAAGTCAGGGGAGAGGCTACACCTTC.

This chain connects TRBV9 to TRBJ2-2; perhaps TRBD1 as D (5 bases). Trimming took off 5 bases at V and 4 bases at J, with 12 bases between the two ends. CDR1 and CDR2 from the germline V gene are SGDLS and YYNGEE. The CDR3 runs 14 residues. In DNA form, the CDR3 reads TGTGCCAGCAGTTCAGGGTGGGGCACCGGGGAGCTGTTTTTT. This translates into CASSSGWGTGELFF.

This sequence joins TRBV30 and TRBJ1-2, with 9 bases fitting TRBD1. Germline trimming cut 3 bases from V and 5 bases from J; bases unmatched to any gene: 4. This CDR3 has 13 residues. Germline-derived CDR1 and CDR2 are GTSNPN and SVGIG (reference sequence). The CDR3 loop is CAWRRDRAYGYTF. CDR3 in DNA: TGTGCCTGGAGACGGGACAGGGCGTATGGCTACACCTTC.

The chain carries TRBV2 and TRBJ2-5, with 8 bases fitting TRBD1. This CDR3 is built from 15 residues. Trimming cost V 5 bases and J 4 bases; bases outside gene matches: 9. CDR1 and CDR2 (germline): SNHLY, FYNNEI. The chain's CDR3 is CASSLNRGWLETQYF. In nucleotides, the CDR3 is TGTGCCAGCAGTTTAAACAGGGGGTGGTTAGAGACCCAGTACTTC.

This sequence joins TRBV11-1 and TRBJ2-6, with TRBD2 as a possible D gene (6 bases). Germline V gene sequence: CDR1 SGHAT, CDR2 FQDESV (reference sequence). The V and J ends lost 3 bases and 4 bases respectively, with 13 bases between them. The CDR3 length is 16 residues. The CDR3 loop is CASSFYRGLGANVLTF. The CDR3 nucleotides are TGTGCCAGCAGCTTTTACCGGGGACTCGGGGCCAACGTCCTGACTTTC.

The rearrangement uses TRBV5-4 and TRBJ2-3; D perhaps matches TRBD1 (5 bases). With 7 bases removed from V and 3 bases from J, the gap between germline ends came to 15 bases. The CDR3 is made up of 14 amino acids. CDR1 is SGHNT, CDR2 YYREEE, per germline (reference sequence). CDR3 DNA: TGTGCCAGCGAACTTCAGGGAAGGACAGATACGCAGTATTTT. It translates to CASELQGRTDTQYF.

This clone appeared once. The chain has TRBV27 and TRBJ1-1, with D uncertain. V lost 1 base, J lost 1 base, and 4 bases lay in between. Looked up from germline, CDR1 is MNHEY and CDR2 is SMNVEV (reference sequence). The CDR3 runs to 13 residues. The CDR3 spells CASSLLANTEAFF. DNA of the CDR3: TGTGCCAGCAGTTTATTGGCGAACACTGAAGCTTTCTTT.

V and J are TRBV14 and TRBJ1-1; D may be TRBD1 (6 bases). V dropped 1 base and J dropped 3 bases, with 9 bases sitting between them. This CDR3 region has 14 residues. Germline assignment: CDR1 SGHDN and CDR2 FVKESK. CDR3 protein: CASSQVQGYTEAFF. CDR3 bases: TGTGCCAGCAGCCAAGTCCAGGGGTACACTGAAGCTTTCTTT.

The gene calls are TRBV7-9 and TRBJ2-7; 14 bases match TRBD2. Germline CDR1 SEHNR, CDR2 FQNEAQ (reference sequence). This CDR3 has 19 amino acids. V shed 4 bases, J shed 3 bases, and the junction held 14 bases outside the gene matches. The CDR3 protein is CASSSPGLAGDPRGYEQYF. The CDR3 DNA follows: TGTGCCAGCAGCTCACCGGGACTAGCGGGGGACCCTCGGGGCTACGAGCAGTACTTC.